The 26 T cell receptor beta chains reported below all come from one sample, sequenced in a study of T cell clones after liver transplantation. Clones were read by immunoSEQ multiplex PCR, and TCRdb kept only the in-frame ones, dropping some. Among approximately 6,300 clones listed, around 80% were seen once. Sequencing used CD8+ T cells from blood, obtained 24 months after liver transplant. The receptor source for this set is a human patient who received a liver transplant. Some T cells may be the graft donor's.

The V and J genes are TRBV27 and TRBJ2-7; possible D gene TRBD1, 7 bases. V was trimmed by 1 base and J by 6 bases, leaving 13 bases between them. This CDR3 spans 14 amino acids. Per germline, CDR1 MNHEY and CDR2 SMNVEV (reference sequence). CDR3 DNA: TGTGCCAGCAGTTTATTCATCCAGGGGGGCGAGCAGTACTTC. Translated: CASSLFIQGGEQYF.

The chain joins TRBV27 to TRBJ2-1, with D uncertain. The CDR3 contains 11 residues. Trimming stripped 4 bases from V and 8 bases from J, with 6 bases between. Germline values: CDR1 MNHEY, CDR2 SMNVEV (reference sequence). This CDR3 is CASSSAYEQFF. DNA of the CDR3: TGTGCCAGCAGTTCGGCGTATGAGCAGTTCTTC.

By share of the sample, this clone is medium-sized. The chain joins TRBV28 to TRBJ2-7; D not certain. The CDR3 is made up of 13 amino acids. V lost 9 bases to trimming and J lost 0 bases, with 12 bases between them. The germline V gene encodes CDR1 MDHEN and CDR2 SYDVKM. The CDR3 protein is CASFQDGSYEQYF. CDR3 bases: TGTGCCAGTTTCCAGGACGGCTCCTACGAGCAGTACTTC.

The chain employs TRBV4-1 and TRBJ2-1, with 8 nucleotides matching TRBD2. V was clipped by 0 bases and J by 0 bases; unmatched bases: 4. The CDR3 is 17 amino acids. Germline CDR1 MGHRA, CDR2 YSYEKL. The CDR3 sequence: CASSQDVSGSSYNEQFF. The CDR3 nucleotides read TGCGCCAGCAGCCAAGATGTCAGCGGGAGCTCCTACAATGAGCAGTTCTTC.

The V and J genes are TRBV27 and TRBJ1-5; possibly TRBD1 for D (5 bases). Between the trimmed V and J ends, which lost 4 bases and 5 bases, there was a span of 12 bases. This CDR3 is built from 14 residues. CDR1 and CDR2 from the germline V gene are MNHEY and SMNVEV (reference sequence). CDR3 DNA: TGTGCCAGCAGTTCCGGGGCCCGATATCAGCCCCAGCATTTT. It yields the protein CASSSGARYQPQHF.

CDR3 region: CAISELGRQETQYF. The CDR3 DNA follows: TGTGCCATCAGTGAGCTGGGGCGGCAAGAGACCCAGTACTTC. V gene TRBV10-3 combines with J gene TRBJ2-5, with D possibly being TRBD1 (5 bases). The V end lost 2 bases, the J end lost 2 bases, and 9 bases lay between the germline ends. This CDR3 contains 14 residues. Germline V lookup: CDR1 ENHRY, CDR2 SYGVKD.

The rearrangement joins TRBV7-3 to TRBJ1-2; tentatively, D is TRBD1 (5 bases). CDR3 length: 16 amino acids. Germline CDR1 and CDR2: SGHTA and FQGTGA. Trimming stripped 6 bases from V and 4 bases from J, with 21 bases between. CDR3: CASSSMIAGVPYGYTF. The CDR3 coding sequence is TGTGCCAGCAGTTCTATGATTGCGGGGGTTCCCTATGGCTACACCTTC.

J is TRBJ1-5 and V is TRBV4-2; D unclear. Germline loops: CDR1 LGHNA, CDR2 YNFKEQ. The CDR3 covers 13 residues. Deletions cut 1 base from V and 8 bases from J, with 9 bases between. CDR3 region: CASSQVAQEPQHF. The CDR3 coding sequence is TGTGCCAGCAGCCAAGTCGCCCAGGAGCCCCAGCATTTT.

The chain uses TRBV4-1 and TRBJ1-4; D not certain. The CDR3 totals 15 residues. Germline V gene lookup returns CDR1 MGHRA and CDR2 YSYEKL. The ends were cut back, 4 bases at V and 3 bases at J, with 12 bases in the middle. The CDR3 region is CASSPGRLSNEKLFF. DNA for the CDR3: TGCGCCAGCAGCCCAGGCCGACTTTCTAATGAAAAACTGTTTTTT.

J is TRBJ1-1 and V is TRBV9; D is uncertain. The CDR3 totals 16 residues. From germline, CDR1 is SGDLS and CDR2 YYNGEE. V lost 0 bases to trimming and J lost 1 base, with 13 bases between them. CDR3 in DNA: TGTGCCAGCAGCGTAGACGGGTGGAATCGGAACACTGAAGCTTTCTTT. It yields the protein CASSVDGWNRNTEAFF.

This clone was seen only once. Here the CDR3 reads CASSFHDRSYEQYF. The CDR3 DNA reads TGTGCCAGCAGCTTTCACGACAGGTCCTACGAGCAGTACTTC. This chain joins TRBV5-4 and TRBJ2-7, with a tentative D call TRBD1 (6 bases). CDR3 length: 14 residues. CDR1 is SGHNT, CDR2 YYREEE, per germline (reference sequence). Trimming shortened V by 2 bases and J by 1 base, and 10 bases separated the two germline ends.

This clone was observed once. DNA of the CDR3: TGCGCCAGCAGCTTGGGTAGCGGGGACGAGCAGTACTTC. As protein: CASSLGSGDEQYF. V is TRBV5-1 and J is TRBJ2-7; 8 nucleotides align to TRBD2. Losses at the gene ends were 0 bases for V and 5 bases for J; bases not matched to a gene: 1. The CDR3 is 13 amino acids. Germline V gene lookup returns CDR1 SGHRS and CDR2 YFSETQ. The whole variable domain, filled in from reference TRBV5-1 and TRBJ2-7, reads KAGVTQTPRYLIKTRGQQVTLSCSPISGHRSVSWYQQTPGQGLQFLFEYFSETQRNKGNFPGRFSGRQFSNSRSEMNVSTLELGDSALYLCASSLGSGDEQYFGPGTRLTVT.

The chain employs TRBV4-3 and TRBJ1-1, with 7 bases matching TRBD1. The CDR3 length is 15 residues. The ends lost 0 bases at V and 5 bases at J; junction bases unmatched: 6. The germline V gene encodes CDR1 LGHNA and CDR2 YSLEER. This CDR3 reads CASSQDGSGGTEAFF. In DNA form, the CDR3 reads TGCGCCAGCAGCCAAGATGGGTCAGGGGGGACTGAAGCTTTCTTT.

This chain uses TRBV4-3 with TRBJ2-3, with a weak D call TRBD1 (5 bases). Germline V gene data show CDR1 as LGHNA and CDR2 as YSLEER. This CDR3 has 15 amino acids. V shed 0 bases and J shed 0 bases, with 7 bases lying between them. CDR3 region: CASSQEGPSTDTQYF. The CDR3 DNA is TGCGCCAGCAGCCAAGAGGGGCCTAGCACAGATACGCAGTATTTT.

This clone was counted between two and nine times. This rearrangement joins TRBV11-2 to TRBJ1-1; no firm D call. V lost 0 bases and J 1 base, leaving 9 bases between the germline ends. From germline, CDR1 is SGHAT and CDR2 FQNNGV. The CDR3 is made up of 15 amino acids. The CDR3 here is CASSLDFDENTEAFF. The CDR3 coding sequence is TGTGCCAGCAGCTTAGATTTCGACGAGAACACTGAAGCTTTCTTT.

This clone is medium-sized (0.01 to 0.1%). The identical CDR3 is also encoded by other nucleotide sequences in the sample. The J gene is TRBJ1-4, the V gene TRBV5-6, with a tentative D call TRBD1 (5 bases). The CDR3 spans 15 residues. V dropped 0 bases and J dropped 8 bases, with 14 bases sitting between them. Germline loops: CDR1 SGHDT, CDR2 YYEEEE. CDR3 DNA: TGTGCCAGCAGCTTGGCCCGGCAGGGTAAGGAAAAACTGTTTTTT. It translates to CASSLARQGKEKLFF. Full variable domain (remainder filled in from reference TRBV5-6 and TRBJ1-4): DAGVTQSPTHLIKTRGQQVTLRCSPKSGHDTVSWYQQALGQGPQFIFQYYEEEERQRGNFPDRFSGHQFPNYSSELNVNALLLGDSALYLCASSLARQGKEKLFFGSGTQLSVL.

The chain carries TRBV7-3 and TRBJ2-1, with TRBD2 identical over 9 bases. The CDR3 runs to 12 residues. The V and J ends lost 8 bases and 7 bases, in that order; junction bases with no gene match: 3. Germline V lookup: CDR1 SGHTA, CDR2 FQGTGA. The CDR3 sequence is CASGTSINEQFF. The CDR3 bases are TGTGCCAGCGGGACTAGCATAAATGAGCAGTTCTTC.

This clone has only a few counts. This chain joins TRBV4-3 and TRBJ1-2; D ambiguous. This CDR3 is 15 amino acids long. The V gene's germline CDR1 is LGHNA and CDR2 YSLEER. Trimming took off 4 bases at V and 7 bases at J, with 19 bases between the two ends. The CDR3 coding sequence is TGCGCCAGCAGCCCAGAGGGCGGCCCCGGTTCTGGCTACACCTTC. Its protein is CASSPEGGPGSGYTF.

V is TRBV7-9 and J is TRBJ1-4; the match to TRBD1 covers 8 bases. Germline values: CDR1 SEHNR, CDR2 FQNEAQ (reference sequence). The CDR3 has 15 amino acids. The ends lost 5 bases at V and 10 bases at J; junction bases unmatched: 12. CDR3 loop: CASSPTDRESGKLFF. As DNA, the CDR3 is TGTGCCAGCAGCCCGACGGACAGGGAGAGTGGAAAACTGTTTTTT.

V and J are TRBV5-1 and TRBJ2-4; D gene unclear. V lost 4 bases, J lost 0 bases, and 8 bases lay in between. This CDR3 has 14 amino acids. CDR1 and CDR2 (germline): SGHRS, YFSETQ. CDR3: CASSTAIAKNIQYF. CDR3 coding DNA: TGCGCCAGCAGCACAGCAATAGCCAAAAACATTCAGTACTTC.

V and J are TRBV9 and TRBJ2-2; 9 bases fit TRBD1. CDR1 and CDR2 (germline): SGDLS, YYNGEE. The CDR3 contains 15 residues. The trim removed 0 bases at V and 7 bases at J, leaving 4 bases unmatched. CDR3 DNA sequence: TGTGCCAGCAGCGTAGAACAGGGGGCGAGCGGGGAGCTGTTTTTT. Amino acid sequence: CASSVEQGASGELFF.

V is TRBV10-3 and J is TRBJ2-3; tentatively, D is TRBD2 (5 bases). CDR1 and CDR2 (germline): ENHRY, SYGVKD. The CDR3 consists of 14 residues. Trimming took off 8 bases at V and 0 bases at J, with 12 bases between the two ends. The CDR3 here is CAIGAEVSTDTQYF. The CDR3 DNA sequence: TGTGCCATCGGAGCGGAGGTTAGCACAGATACGCAGTATTTT.

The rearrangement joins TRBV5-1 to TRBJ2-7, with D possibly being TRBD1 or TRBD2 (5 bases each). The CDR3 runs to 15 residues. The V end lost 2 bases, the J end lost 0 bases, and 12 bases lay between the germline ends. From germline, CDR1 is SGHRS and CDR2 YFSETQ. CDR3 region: CASSLQDLSSYEQYF. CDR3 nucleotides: TGCGCCAGCAGCTTACAGGACTTAAGCTCCTACGAGCAGTACTTC.

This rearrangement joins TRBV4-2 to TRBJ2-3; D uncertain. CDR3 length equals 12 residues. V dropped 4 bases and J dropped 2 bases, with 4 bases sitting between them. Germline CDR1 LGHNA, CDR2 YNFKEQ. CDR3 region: CASSLDTDTQYF. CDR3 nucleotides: TGTGCCAGCAGCCTCGACACAGATACGCAGTATTTT.

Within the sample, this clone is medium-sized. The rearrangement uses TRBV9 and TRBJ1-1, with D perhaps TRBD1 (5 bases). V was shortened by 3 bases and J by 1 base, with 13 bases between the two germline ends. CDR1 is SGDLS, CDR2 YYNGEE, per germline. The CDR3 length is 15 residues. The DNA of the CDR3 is TGTGCCAGCAGCGAGTCCCGGGACGGGAACACTGAAGCTTTCTTT. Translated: CASSESRDGNTEAFF. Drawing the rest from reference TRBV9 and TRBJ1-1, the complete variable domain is DSGVTQTPKHLITATGQRVTLRCSPRSGDLSVYWYQQSLDQGLQFLIQYYNGEERAKGNILERFSAQQFPDLHSELNLSSLELGDSALYFCASSESRDGNTEAFFGQGTRLTVV.

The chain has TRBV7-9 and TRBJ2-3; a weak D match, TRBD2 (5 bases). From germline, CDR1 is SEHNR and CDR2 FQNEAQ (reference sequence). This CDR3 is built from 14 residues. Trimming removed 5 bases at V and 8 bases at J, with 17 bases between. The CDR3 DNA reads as TGTGCCAGCAGCCCCAGGACGGGCGAGGGTACGCAGTATTTT. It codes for CASSPRTGEGTQYF.